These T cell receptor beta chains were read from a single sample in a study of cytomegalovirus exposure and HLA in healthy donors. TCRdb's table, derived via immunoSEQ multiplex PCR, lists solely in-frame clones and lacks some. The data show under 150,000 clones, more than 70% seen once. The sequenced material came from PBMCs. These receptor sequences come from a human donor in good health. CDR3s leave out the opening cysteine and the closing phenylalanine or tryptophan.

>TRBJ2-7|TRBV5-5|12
ASSFSTSSYEQY
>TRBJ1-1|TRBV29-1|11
SVDRVGNTEAF
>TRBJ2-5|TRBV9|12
ASSSQRSGYEQY
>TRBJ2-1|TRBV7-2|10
ASRGAYNEQF
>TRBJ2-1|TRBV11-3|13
ASSLEGGPYNEQF
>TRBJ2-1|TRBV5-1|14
ASSLEASGAYNEQF
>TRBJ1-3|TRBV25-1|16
ASSEYIPGQSSGNTIY
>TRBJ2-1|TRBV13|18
ASSLGSEPQWRDRYNEQF
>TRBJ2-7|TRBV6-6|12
ASSRGQGSNEQY
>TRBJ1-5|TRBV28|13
ASLGEGYSNQPQH
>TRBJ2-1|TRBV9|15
ASSVAGGAIAQNEQF
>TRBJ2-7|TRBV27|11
ASSSGQFYEQY
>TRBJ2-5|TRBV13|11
ASSQGLHRAQY
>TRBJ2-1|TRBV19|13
ASSIGRVTLNEQF
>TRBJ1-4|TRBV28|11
AVPDRYNEKLF
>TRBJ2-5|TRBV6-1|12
ASRADRGIETQY
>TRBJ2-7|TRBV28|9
ASGLPYEQY
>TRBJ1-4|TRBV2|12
ASSPAGNNEKLF
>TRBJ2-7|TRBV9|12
ASSPGTGANEQY
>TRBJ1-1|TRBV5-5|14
ASSAGQGATNTEAF
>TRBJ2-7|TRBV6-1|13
ASSAGNRGSYEQY
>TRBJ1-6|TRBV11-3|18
ASSLAIGGFETSYNSPLH
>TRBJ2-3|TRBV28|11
ASLTSRGDTQY
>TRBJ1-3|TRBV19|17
ASSTDRTGWAFAGNTIY
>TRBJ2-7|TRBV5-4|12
ASSPDRGGFEQY
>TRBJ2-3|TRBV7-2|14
ASRPIQGRQGDTQY
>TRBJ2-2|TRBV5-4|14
ASSLGVRSNPGELF
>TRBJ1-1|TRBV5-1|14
ASSLEGGAVPTEAF
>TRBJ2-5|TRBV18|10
ASSPTRETQY
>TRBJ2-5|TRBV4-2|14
ASSQDWGGKQETQY
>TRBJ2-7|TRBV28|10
ASSLIHGEQY
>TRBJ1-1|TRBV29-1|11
SAEVGTGLEAF
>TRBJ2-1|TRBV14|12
ASTDRGVDNEQF